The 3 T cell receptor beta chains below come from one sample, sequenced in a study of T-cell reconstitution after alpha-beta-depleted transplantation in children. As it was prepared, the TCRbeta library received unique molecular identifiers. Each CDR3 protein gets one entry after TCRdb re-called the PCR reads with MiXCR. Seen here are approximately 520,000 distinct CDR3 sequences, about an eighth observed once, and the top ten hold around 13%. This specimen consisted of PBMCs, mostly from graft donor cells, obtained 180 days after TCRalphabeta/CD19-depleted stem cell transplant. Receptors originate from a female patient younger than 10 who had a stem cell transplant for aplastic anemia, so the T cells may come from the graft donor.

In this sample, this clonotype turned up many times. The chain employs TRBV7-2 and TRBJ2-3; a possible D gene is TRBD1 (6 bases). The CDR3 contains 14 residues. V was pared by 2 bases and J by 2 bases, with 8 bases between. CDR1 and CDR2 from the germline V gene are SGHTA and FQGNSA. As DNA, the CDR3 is TGTGCCAGCAGCTTACAGGGGTTCACAGATACGCAGTATTTT. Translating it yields CASSLQGFTDTQYF.

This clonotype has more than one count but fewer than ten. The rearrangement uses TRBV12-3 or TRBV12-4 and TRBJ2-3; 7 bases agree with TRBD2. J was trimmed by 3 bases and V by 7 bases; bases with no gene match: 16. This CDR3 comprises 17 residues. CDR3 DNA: TGTGCCAGCACCTTGAGGTGGCGGGAGAAAGGGACAGATACGCAGTATTTT. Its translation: CASTLRWREKGTDTQYF.

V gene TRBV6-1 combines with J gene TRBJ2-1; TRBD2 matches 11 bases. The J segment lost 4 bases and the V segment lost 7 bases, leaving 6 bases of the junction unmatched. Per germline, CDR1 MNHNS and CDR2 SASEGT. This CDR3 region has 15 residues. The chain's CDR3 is CASNPRLAGYNEQFF. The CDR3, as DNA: TGTGCCAGCAATCCCCGACTAGCGGGGTACAATGAGCAGTTCTTC.